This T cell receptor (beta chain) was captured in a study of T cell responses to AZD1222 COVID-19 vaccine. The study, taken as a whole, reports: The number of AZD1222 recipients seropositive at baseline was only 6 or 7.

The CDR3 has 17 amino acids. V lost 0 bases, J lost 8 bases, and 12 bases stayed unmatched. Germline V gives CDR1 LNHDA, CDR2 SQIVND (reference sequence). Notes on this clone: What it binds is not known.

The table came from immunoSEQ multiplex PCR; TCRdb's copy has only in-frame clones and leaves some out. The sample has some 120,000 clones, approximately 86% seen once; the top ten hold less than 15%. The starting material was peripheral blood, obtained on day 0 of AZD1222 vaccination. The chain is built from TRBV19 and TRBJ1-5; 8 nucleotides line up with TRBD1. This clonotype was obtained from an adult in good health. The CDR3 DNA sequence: TGTGCCAGTAGTATAGATGACAGGGGCCCAGAGCGGGAGCCCCAGCATTTT. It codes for CASSIDDRGPEREPQHF.